The present T cell receptor (beta chain) was sequenced within a study of T cell responses to AZD1222 COVID-19 vaccine. Clones were sequenced by immunoSEQ multiplex PCR, and TCRdb holds only the in-frame ones, with some missing. The sample yields 150,000 to 200,000 clones, around 90% seen once. As to this clone: Its specificity is unknown.

General study findings and limits: Only a handful of AZD1222 recipients, roughly 6 in all, had baseline seropositivity. Sampled repertoires all dated from after the peak T cell response.

The V gene lost 3 bases and the J gene lost 4 bases, with 10 bases spanning the gap. The CDR3 covers 15 residues. The germline V gene encodes CDR1 KGHSH and CDR2 LQKENI. The J gene is TRBJ1-6, the V gene TRBV18; D unresolved. The receptor's source is an adult in good health. Sequencing was performed on peripheral blood, taken on day 0 of AZD1222 vaccination. The CDR3 coding sequence is TGTGCCAGCTCACCCCGGAGTCGGTATAATTCACCCCTCCACTTT. Translating it yields CASSPRSRYNSPLHF.